What follows are 24 T cell receptor beta chains derived from one specimen sequenced in a study of blood T cell repertoires in COVID-19. The table came from immunoSEQ multiplex PCR; TCRdb's copy has only in-frame clones and leaves some out. The data show fewer than 200,000 clones, 75% to 80% seen once. The sequenced material came from peripheral blood. These receptor sequences come from a woman aged 45-59 years with active or convalescent COVID-19.

J is TRBJ2-2 and V is TRBV5-1; TRBD1 matches at 9 bases. The V and J ends lost 2 bases and 3 bases, in that order; junction bases with no gene match: 2. CDR1 and CDR2 from the germline V gene are SGHRS and YFSETQ. The length of the CDR3 is 15 residues. The CDR3 loop reads CASSFDRGDTGELFF. The CDR3 nucleotides read TGCGCCAGCAGCTTCGACAGGGGGGACACCGGGGAGCTGTTTTTT.

The V and J genes are TRBV4-2 and TRBJ1-4; D is undetermined. The CDR3 is 15 amino acids. Germline V gene data show CDR1 as LGHNA and CDR2 as YNFKEQ. Trimming cost V 2 bases and J 4 bases, with 11 bases left between them. The CDR3 region has the DNA TGTGCCAGCAGCCAACTTTCGGGGAGTAATGAAAAACTGTTTTTT. This sequence encodes CASSQLSGSNEKLFF.

As for this clone: The same CDR3 can be traced to other DNA sequences in this sample. This chain joins TRBV2 and TRBJ1-6, with D possibly matching TRBD1 (6 bases). V lost 6 bases and J 7 bases, leaving 13 bases between the germline ends. There are 14 residues in the CDR3. Germline V CDR1 and CDR2: SNHLY, FYNNEI. Written as DNA, the CDR3 is TGTGCCAGCAGCGAACAGGGCCGCAATTCACCCCTCCACTTT. Amino acid sequence: CASSEQGRNSPLHF.

V usage is TRBV6-6 and J usage is TRBJ2-2; a weak D match, TRBD2 (7 bases). The CDR3 is 14 residues long. CDR1 and CDR2 from the germline V gene are MNHNY and SVGAGI (reference sequence). V was pared by 7 bases and J by 5 bases, with 14 bases between. This CDR3 reads CASKKGGMTGELFF. CDR3 nucleotides: TGTGCCAGCAAAAAGGGGGGGATGACCGGGGAGCTGTTTTTT.

Only a few counts were recorded for this clone. The gene calls are TRBV9 and TRBJ2-1; the match to TRBD1 covers 10 bases. The germline CDR1 and CDR2 sequences are SGDLS and YYNGEE. This CDR3 has 16 amino acids. With 3 bases clipped from V and 3 bases from J, the junction kept 6 bases outside the gene matches. The CDR3 DNA follows: TGTGCCAGCAGCGGAACCGGGACAGGGGACTACAATGAGCAGTTCTTC. Amino acid sequence: CASSGTGTGDYNEQFF. The entire variable domain, with the rest obtained from reference TRBV9 and TRBJ2-1, is as follows: DSGVTQTPKHLITATGQRVTLRCSPRSGDLSVYWYQQSLDQGLQFLIQYYNGEERAKGNILERFSAQQFPDLHSELNLSSLELGDSALYFCASSGTGTGDYNEQFFGPGTRLTVL.

The sample holds many counts of this clone. The chain carries TRBV19 and TRBJ1-1; a possible D gene is TRBD1 (5 bases). Deletions cut 5 bases from V and 0 bases from J, with 16 bases between. The CDR3 runs 16 residues. Germline CDR1 is LNHDA and CDR2 is SQIVND (reference sequence). In DNA form, the CDR3 reads TGTGCCAGTAGTCCAGTACGGGGACTCATGAACACTGAAGCTTTCTTT. Translated, it gives CASSPVRGLMNTEAFF.

CDR3 DNA sequence: TGTGCCAGCAGTCGCCGACTGATTTCAGATACGCAGTATTTT. Amino acid sequence: CASSRRLISDTQYF. The chain has TRBV2 and TRBJ2-3; no definite D call. There are 14 residues in the CDR3. Germline CDR1 reads SNHLY; CDR2 reads FYNNEI. V was trimmed by 5 bases and J by 4 bases, leaving 13 bases between them.

The V call is TRBV28, the J call TRBJ1-5, with TRBD1 matching 7 bases. The CDR3 runs to 16 residues. The V gene end was trimmed by 5 bases and the J gene end by 3 bases; junction bases not matched to a gene: 10. Per the germline V gene, CDR1 is MDHEN and CDR2 is SYDVKM. The CDR3 region is CASSPTPGQFNQPQHF. The CDR3 DNA follows: TGTGCCAGCAGTCCCACACCGGGACAGTTCAATCAGCCCCAGCATTTT.

This sequence joins TRBV5-1 and TRBJ1-2; 8 nucleotides match TRBD1. With V trimmed by 0 bases and J by 4 bases, 2 bases remained unmatched. Germline CDR1 SGHRS, CDR2 YFSETQ. There are 14 residues in the CDR3. Here the CDR3 reads CASSLGTGSYGYTF. CDR3 bases: TGCGCCAGCAGCTTGGGGACAGGGAGCTATGGCTACACCTTC.

Only a few counts were recorded for this clone. The CDR3 loop is CASSFTGSYEQYF. CDR3 DNA sequence: TGTGCCAGCAGCTTTACAGGTTCCTACGAGCAGTACTTC. This chain uses TRBV11-2 with TRBJ2-7; possibly TRBD1 for D (5 bases). The CDR3 consists of 13 residues. Trimming pared 3 bases from V and 1 base from J, leaving 7 bases between. From germline, CDR1 is SGHAT and CDR2 FQNNGV.

The chain links TRBV5-1 to TRBJ1-1; TRBD1 agrees at 7 bases. CDR1 is SGHRS and CDR2 is YFSETQ in the germline V gene. This CDR3 contains 15 residues. Losses at the gene ends were 0 bases for V and 3 bases for J; bases not matched to a gene: 5. The CDR3 loop is CASSLEEGAYTEAFF. CDR3 sequence (DNA): TGCGCCAGCAGCTTGGAGGAGGGGGCGTACACTGAAGCTTTCTTT.

This clone was recorded only once. V and J are TRBV19 and TRBJ2-5; D possibly corresponds to TRBD2 (6 bases). Germline CDR1 reads LNHDA; CDR2 reads SQIVND (reference sequence). Trimming removed 1 base at V and 2 bases at J, with 11 bases between. CDR3 size: 15 residues. CDR3 in DNA: TGTGCCAGTAGTATAGGGGGGGTCCGGCAAGAGACCCAGTACTTC. It translates to CASSIGGVRQETQYF.

This clone was seen only once. The chain links TRBV29-1 to TRBJ2-3; 11 positions match TRBD2. The CDR3 extends over 16 amino acids. J was trimmed by 2 bases and V by 6 bases; bases with no gene match: 10. Germline CDR1 and CDR2: SQVTM and ANQGSEA. The CDR3: CSVDSLAGGNTDTQYF. The CDR3 DNA reads TGCAGCGTGGATTCTTTAGCGGGAGGGAACACAGATACGCAGTATTTT.

This chain joins TRBV11-2 and TRBJ1-3; D ambiguous. The CDR3 covers 16 residues. V was trimmed by 5 bases and J by 4 bases, leaving 18 bases between them. The germline gives CDR1 SGHAT, CDR2 FQNNGV. The CDR3 here is CASSQRSPGTGNTIYF. DNA for the CDR3: TGTGCCAGCAGCCAAAGATCTCCGGGTACGGGAAACACCATATATTTT.

This clone was recorded a few times. The V call is TRBV7-8, the J call TRBJ2-3; 7 bases match TRBD2. With 4 bases clipped from V and 2 bases from J, the junction kept 12 bases outside the gene matches. This CDR3 is 17 amino acids long. Germline loops: CDR1 SGHVS, CDR2 FQNEAQ. This chain's CDR3 is CASSSGSGRGTTDTQYF. The CDR3 bases are TGTGCCAGCAGCTCCGGGTCCGGGCGGGGGACCACAGATACGCAGTATTTT.

The chain uses TRBV27 and TRBJ1-4, with no clear D. The V gene's germline CDR1 is MNHEY and CDR2 SMNVEV (reference sequence). The CDR3 contains 10 residues. The ends were cut back, 8 bases at V and 11 bases at J, with 9 bases in the middle. DNA for the CDR3: TGTGCCAGCCTCCCACATAAACTGTTTTTT. Its translation: CASLPHKLFF.

This clone has a handful of counts. J is TRBJ2-6 and V is TRBV4-2; a possible D gene is TRBD1 (6 bases). Germline-derived CDR1 and CDR2 are LGHNA and YNFKEQ. V was pared by 3 bases and J by 0 bases, with 12 bases between. The CDR3 spans 17 residues. CDR3: CASSQLRDNSGANVLTF. CDR3 bases: TGTGCCAGCAGCCAGCTCCGGGACAACTCTGGGGCCAACGTCCTGACTTTC.

The table lists this clone with a few counts. The chain carries TRBV5-5 and TRBJ1-4; the match to TRBD1 covers 9 bases. The CDR3 loop spans 15 amino acids. Germline V gene lookup returns CDR1 SGHKS and CDR2 YYEKEE (reference sequence). Unmatched junction bases numbered 5, after V lost 4 bases and J lost 4 bases. The CDR3 is CASSPTGGDNEKLFF. CDR3 coding DNA: TGTGCCAGCAGCCCTACAGGGGGCGATAATGAAAAACTGTTTTTT.

This clone was seen at least ten times. The V call is TRBV4-1, the J call TRBJ1-1; D gene unclear. The germline V gene has CDR1 MGHRA and CDR2 YSYEKL. Trimming stripped 0 bases from V and 3 bases from J, with 11 bases between. CDR3 length equals 15 residues. The CDR3 here is CASSQEVTGDTEAFF. The CDR3 DNA sequence: TGCGCCAGCAGCCAAGAAGTAACCGGGGACACTGAAGCTTTCTTT.

V usage is TRBV11-2 and J usage is TRBJ2-2, with D tentatively TRBD2 (6 bases). Trimming removed 1 base at V and 6 bases at J, with 9 bases between. Germline V gene data show CDR1 as SGHAT and CDR2 as FQNNGV. The CDR3 is 14 amino acids. For the CDR3, the DNA is TGTGCCAGCAGCTTAGCGGGAGTCTCCGGGGAGCTGTTTTTT. Encoded protein: CASSLAGVSGELFF.

The chain links TRBV14 to TRBJ2-2; D perhaps matches TRBD2 (5 bases). CDR1 is SGHDN and CDR2 is FVKESK in the germline V gene. V lost 1 base, J lost 7 bases, and 16 bases lay in between. The CDR3 length is 16 residues. DNA of the CDR3: TGTGCCAGCAGCCAAGGTATCCGAGGGTTCGGCGGGGAGCTGTTTTTT. Protein: CASSQGIRGFGGELFF.

Here the CDR3 DNA reads TGTGCCATCAGTCGGACAGGGGACAACTATGGCTACACCTTC. Its protein product is CAISRTGDNYGYTF. The chain joins TRBV10-3 to TRBJ1-2; 9 bases are a match to TRBD1. Trimming took 5 bases from V and 2 from J; bases not matched to a gene: 3. CDR1 is ENHRY and CDR2 is SYGVKD in the germline V gene. This CDR3 comprises 14 residues.

This chain connects TRBV6-5 to TRBJ2-3, with 7 positions matching TRBD1. The CDR3 is made up of 16 amino acids. Trimming at V came to 0 bases and at J to 2 bases, leaving 5 bases not matched to a gene. Germline values: CDR1 MNHEY, CDR2 SVGAGI. Here the CDR3 reads CASSYSGQINTDTQYF. The CDR3 DNA sequence: TGTGCCAGCAGTTACTCGGGACAGATAAACACAGATACGCAGTATTTT.

The chain recombines TRBV27 with TRBJ1-4; D is ambiguous. This CDR3 is 13 amino acids long. V was shortened by 5 bases and J by 5 bases, with 9 bases between the two germline ends. CDR1 and CDR2 (germline): MNHEY, SMNVEV (reference sequence). CDR3 coding DNA: TGTGCCAGCAGTCTCCGGGTAAATGAAAAACTGTTTTTT. It codes for CASSLRVNEKLFF.